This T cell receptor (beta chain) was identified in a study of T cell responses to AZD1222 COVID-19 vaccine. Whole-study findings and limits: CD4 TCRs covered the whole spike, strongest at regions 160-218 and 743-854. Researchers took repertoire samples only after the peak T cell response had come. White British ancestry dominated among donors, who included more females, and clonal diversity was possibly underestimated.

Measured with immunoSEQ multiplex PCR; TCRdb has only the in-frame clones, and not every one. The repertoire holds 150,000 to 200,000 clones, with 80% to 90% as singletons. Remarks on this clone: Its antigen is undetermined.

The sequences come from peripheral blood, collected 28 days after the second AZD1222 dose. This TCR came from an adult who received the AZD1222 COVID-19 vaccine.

CDR3 amino acids: CAISERAEEAFF. For the CDR3, the DNA is TGTGCCATCAGTGAGAGGGCAGAGGAAGCTTTCTTT. V is TRBV10-3 and J is TRBJ1-1; D is unresolved. Trimming removed 2 bases from V and 8 bases from J, with 9 bases in between. Per the germline V gene, CDR1 is ENHRY and CDR2 is SYGVKD. CDR3 size: 12 residues.